Listed below are T cell receptor beta chains from one sample, sequenced in a study of technical replicates of blood from several donors. The assay was immunoSEQ multiplex PCR, and TCRdb's table has in-frame clones only and misses some. The profile shows approximately 75,000 clones, 95% to 98% of them singletons. The source material was T cells isolated from PBMCs. These receptors were collected from a human donor in good health. Both conserved end residues are part of each CDR3. D genes are given only for firm matches. Some rows mark clone size as missing; the rest say once, few, many or name a class of expanded clone.

length	V	J	D	size	DNA	CDR3
14	TRBV9	TRBJ2-3	NA	NA	TGTGCCAGCAGCCCCATGGGGGAGGCAGATACGCAGTATTTT	CASSPMGEADTQYF
15	TRBV5-8	TRBJ2-4	TRBD1	NA	TGTGCCAGCAGCTTGGGGCGGGACAGGTACAACATTCAGTACTTC	CASSLGRDRYNIQYF
14	TRBV30	TRBJ2-2	TRBD2	NA	TGTGCCTGGAGCTCTCTAGCGGAGAGGGGGGAGCTGTTTTTT	CAWSSLAERGELFF
17	TRBV4-3	TRBJ2-5	TRBD2	once	TGCGCCAGCAGCCGTGGACTAGCGGGAGGGCCCCGGGAGACCCAGTACTTC	CASSRGLAGGPRETQYF
19	TRBV21-1	TRBJ2-4	NA	NA	TGTGCCAGCAGCAAAGTAAGAGCGGGATGCATTCTAGCCAAAAACATTCAGTACTTC	CASSKVRAGCILAKNIQYF
17	TRBV6-4	TRBJ2-3	TRBD2	NA	TGTGCCAGCAGAATGAAGGGACTAGCGGGAGTAACAGATACGCAGTATTTT	CASRMKGLAGVTDTQYF
13	TRBV6-1	TRBJ1-1	NA	NA	TGTGCCAGCAGTGAACAGAAGAACACTGAAGCTTTCTTT	CASSEQKNTEAFF
14	TRBV15	TRBJ2-7	NA	NA	TGTGCCACCAGCAGAGAGTGGGGCAACTACGAGCAGTACTTC	CATSREWGNYEQYF
15	TRBV5-1	TRBJ2-7	NA	NA	TGCGCCAGCAGCTTAAATTCCGGGCAGGGCTACGAGCAGTACTTC	CASSLNSGQGYEQYF
14	TRBV5-1	TRBJ1-1	NA	NA	TGCGCCAGCAGCTTGGTAGGGGGATACACTGAAGCTTTCTTT	CASSLVGGYTEAFF
14	TRBV27	TRBJ2-7	NA	NA	TGTGCCAGCAGTAGCGGCAGGGAGGTAGTCGAGCAGTACTTC	CASSSGREVVEQYF
14	TRBV6-5	TRBJ2-7	TRBD1	NA	TGTGCCAGCAGAACAGGGGCCAAAACCTACGAGCAGTACTTC	CASRTGAKTYEQYF
16	TRBV5-1	TRBJ2-2	TRBD1	NA	TGCGCCAGCAGCTTGAAAGGACAGGGAATAGCCGGGGAGCTGTTTTTT	CASSLKGQGIAGELFF
12	TRBV11-3	TRBJ2-7	NA	NA	TGTGCCAGCAGCCAAACTAGGGACGAGCAGTACTTC	CASSQTRDEQYF
15	TRBV5-4	TRBJ1-2	NA	NA	TGTGCCAGCAGCTGGGGGGGCAGAGCTAACTATGGCTACACCTTC	CASSWGGRANYGYTF
16	TRBV7-9	TRBJ2-1	TRBD2	NA	TGTGCCAGCAGCCCCCGGGACGGGAGGACTGTCAATGAGCAGTTCTTC	CASSPRDGRTVNEQFF
15	TRBV4-1	TRBJ2-7	NA	NA	TGCGCCAGCAGCCAAGATGCTGGTAGAGTCGGCGAGCAGTACTTC	CASSQDAGRVGEQYF
15	TRBV9	TRBJ2-1	TRBD1	once	TGTGCCAGCAGCGACCACGGGACAGTCTACAATGAGCAGTTCTTC	CASSDHGTVYNEQFF
14	TRBV5-6	TRBJ1-5	TRBD1	NA	TGTGCCAGCAGCCACGGGACAGGATATCAGCCCCAGCATTTT	CASSHGTGYQPQHF
15	TRBV7-3	TRBJ2-2	NA	NA	TGTGCCAGCAGCTCCCGACTGACTACCACCGGGGAGCTGTTTTTT	CASSSRLTTTGELFF
17	TRBV7-3	TRBJ1-2	NA	NA	TGTGCCAGCAGTGCCTCGTTTTACAGGGCGAGATTAAATGGCTACACCTTC	CASSASFYRARLNGYTF
13	TRBV14	TRBJ2-7	NA	NA	TGTGCCAGCAGCATGCCACAGGGCTACGAGCAGTACTTC	CASSMPQGYEQYF
14	TRBV9	TRBJ1-2	NA	NA	TGTGCCAGCAGCGGCGTGAGGGAAGTTCACGGCTACACCTTC	CASSGVREVHGYTF
14	TRBV19	TRBJ2-5	NA	NA	TGTGCCAGTAGTGCCCCAGGACTTCAAGAGACCCAGTACTTC	CASSAPGLQETQYF
15	TRBV27	TRBJ2-7	TRBD1	NA	TGTGCCAGCAGTGCGGGACAGGGTCTTTCCTACGAGCAGTACTTC	CASSAGQGLSYEQYF
18	TRBV11-2	TRBJ2-3	NA	NA	TGTGCCAGCAGCTTAGAAACGGCGTGGGGACTTCGCACAGATACGCAGTATTTT	CASSLETAWGLRTDTQYF
16	TRBV25-1	TRBJ2-7	TRBD1	NA	TGTGCCAGCAGTGAATTTTTTGGACAGGGAAGCTACGAGCAGTACTTC	CASSEFFGQGSYEQYF
17	TRBV7-3	TRBJ2-1	TRBD2	NA	TGTGCCAGCAGCTCCTCCTCCGGGACTAGCGGGTCCGGGAAGCAGTTCTTC	CASSSSSGTSGSGKQFF
13	TRBV29-1	TRBJ1-2	TRBD1	NA	TGCAGCGTTGAAACAGGGGGGCTGTATGGCTACACCTTC	CSVETGGLYGYTF
13	TRBV9	TRBJ2-3	NA	NA	TGTGCCAGCAGCACCCTAGGGGCAGATACGCAGTATTTT	CASSTLGADTQYF
15	TRBV28	TRBJ1-4	NA	NA	TGTGCCACCCTGGCAGACCGGGAGGTCAATGAAAAACTGTTTTTT	CATLADREVNEKLFF
12	TRBV7-3	TRBJ2-5	NA	NA	TGTGCCAGCAGCCAACCGGGGGAGACCCAGTACTTC	CASSQPGETQYF
16	TRBV5-1	TRBJ2-7	TRBD1	NA	TGCGCCAGCAGCTTTGACGGGACAGCAAGCTCCTACGAGCAGTACTTC	CASSFDGTASSYEQYF
14	TRBV10-3	TRBJ2-7	TRBD2	NA	TGTGCCATCAGTGAGTCTGCGGGAGCGGGCGAGCAGTACTTC	CAISESAGAGEQYF
16	TRBV6-5	TRBJ2-3	TRBD2	NA	TGTGCCAGCAGTTACCCGACTAGCGCCAACACAGATACGCAGTATTTT	CASSYPTSANTDTQYF
14	TRBV6-6	TRBJ2-3	TRBD2	NA	TGTGCCAGCAGTGTAGCGGGAGTAGCCGATACGCAGTATTTT	CASSVAGVADTQYF
13	TRBV29-1	TRBJ2-7	TRBD1	NA	TGCAGCGCGGCGGGACAGGGGCACGACGAGCAGTACTTC	CSAAGQGHDEQYF
15	TRBV7-2	TRBJ2-7	TRBD1	NA	TGTGCCAGCAGCTCTTGGACAGGGGTTACCTACGAGCAGTACTTC	CASSSWTGVTYEQYF
14	TRBV29-1	TRBJ2-1	TRBD2	NA	TGCAGCGCCGAGGGACTAGCGGACTACAATGAGCAGTTCTTC	CSAEGLADYNEQFF
14	TRBV5-5	TRBJ1-4	NA	NA	TGTGCCAGCAGCTTCGACAGAGTGGGTGAAAAACTGTTTTTT	CASSFDRVGEKLFF
15	TRBV10-3	TRBJ2-7	TRBD2	NA	TGTGCCACGCTGGGTGGGACTAGTTCATTCTACGAGCAGTACTTC	CATLGGTSSFYEQYF
13	TRBV7-7	TRBJ2-2	NA	NA	TGTGCTAGCAGCTTGGGGAGCACCGGGGAGCTGTTTTTT	CASSLGSTGELFF
15	TRBV7-6	TRBJ2-3	TRBD1	NA	TGTGCCAGCAGCTTAATGACAGGGAAGGGAGATACGCAGTATTTT	CASSLMTGKGDTQYF
14	TRBV5-1	TRBJ1-1	NA	NA	TGCGCCAGCAGCTCGGGACTTACAGACACTGAAGCTTTCTTT	CASSSGLTDTEAFF
15	TRBV29-1	TRBJ2-1	TRBD2	NA	TGCAGCGTTGAAGGGATACTAGCGGGAGAGAATGAGCAGTTCTTC	CSVEGILAGENEQFF
13	TRBV6-1	TRBJ1-1	TRBD1	few	TGTGCCAGCAGTGGACAGGGGAACACTGAAGCTTTCTTT	CASSGQGNTEAFF
14	TRBV7-6	TRBJ1-2	TRBD1	NA	TGTGCCAGCAGCTCACCGGGACAGGGTATTGGCTACACCTTC	CASSSPGQGIGYTF
15	TRBV30	TRBJ2-2	TRBD2	NA	TGTGCCTGGAGTGAGAGCGGGGGGTACACCGGGGAGCTGTTTTTT	CAWSESGGYTGELFF
15	TRBV4-2	TRBJ2-7	TRBD2	NA	TGTGCCAGCAGCCAAGTGGAGGCTAGCGGCGACGAGCAGTACTTC	CASSQVEASGDEQYF
15	TRBV5-4	TRBJ2-1	TRBD2	NA	TGTGCCAGCAGCTCGGGACTAGAACGTTACAATGAGCAGTTCTTC	CASSSGLERYNEQFF
15	TRBV4-1	TRBJ2-1	TRBD2	NA	TGCGCCAGCAGCTTCCGGCGGGAGGGCCTGGATGAGCAGTTCTTC	CASSFRREGLDEQFF
13	TRBV6-5	TRBJ1-1	NA	once	TGTGCCAGCAGTCCCGGTGGTGGCACTGAAGCTTTCTTT	CASSPGGGTEAFF
15	TRBV21-1	TRBJ2-7	NA	NA	TGTGCCAGCAGCCCCCCGGGGGGAAGCCCCTACGAGCAGTACTTC	CASSPPGGSPYEQYF
15	TRBV9	TRBJ2-2	NA	NA	TGTGCCAGCAGCGTAGAACAGGGTCCTGCCGGGGAGCTGTTTTTT	CASSVEQGPAGELFF
14	TRBV28	TRBJ1-2	NA	NA	TGTGCCAGCGGGATGAACACAGGGTATGGTGGCTACACCTTC	CASGMNTGYGGYTF
18	TRBV6-1	TRBJ2-7	TRBD2	NA	TGTGCCAGCAGTGAATATAATGGGGATTCGGGAGGGGACCCCGAGCAGTACTTC	CASSEYNGDSGGDPEQYF
16	TRBV4-2	TRBJ2-1	TRBD1	NA	TGTGCCAGCAGCCAAGTAGAATGGGACAGCTACAATGAGCAGTTCTTC	CASSQVEWDSYNEQFF
14	TRBV9	TRBJ2-3	NA	NA	TGTGCCAGCAGCGTAGCAACTAACTTGCATACGCAGTATTTT	CASSVATNLHTQYF
14	TRBV7-6	TRBJ1-2	NA	NA	TGTGCCAGCAGCTTAGGCAGTGCTAACTATGGCTACACCTTC	CASSLGSANYGYTF
14	TRBV11-3	TRBJ2-2	NA	NA	TGTGCCAGCAGCCCCGGGACAAACACCGGGGAGCTGTTTTTT	CASSPGTNTGELFF